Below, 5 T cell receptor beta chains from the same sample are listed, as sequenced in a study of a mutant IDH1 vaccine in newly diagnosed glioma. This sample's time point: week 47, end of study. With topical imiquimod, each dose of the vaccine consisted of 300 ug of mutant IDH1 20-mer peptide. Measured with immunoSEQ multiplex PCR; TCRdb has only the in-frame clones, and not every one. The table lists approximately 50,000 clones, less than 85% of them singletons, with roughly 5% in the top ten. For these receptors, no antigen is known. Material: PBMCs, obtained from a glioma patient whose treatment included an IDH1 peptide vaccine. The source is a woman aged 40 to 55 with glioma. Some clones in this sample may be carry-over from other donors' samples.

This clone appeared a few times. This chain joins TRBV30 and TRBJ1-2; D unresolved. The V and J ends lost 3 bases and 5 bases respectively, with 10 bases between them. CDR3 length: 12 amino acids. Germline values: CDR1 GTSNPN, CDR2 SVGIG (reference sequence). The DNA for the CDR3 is TGTGCCTGGAGCAGGCTGAGGTATGGCTACACCTTC. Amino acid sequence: CAWSRLRYGYTF.

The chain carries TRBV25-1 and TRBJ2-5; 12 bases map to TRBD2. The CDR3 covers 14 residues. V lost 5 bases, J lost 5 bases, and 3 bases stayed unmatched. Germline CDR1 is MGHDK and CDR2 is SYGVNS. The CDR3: CASSPSGGEETQYF. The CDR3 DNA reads TGTGCCAGCAGTCCTAGCGGGGGGGAGGAGACCCAGTACTTC.

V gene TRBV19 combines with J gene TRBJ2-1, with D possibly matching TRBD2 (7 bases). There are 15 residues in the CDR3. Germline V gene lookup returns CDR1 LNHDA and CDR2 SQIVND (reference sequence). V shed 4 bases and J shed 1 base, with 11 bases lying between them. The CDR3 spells CASSTAGASYNEQFF. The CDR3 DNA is TGTGCCAGTAGTACTGCGGGGGCGTCCTACAATGAGCAGTTCTTC.

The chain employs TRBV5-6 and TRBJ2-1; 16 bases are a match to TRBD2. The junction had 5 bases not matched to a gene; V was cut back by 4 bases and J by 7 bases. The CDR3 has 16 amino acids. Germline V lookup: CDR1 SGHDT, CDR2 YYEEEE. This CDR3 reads CASSGGLAGGWNEQFF. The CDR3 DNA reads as TGTGCCAGCAGCGGGGGACTAGCGGGAGGGTGGAATGAGCAGTTCTTC.

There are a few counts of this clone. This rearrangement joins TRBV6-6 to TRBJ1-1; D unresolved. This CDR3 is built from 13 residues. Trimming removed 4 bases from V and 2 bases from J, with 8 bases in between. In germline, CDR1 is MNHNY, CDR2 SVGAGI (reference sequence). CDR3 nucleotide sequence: TGTGCCAGCAGTTTTGGGCACAACACTGAAGCTTTCTTT. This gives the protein CASSFGHNTEAFF.